The rows below give T cell receptor beta chains drawn from one sample of a study of cytomegalovirus exposure and HLA in healthy donors. Generated by immunoSEQ multiplex PCR, the TCRdb table keeps only in-frame clones and is missing some. The table has more than 110,000 clones, approximately 79% seen once. Sequenced input: PBMCs. These receptors all come from a man between 18 and 29 years old in good health and CMV-seronegative. The CDR3 runs from the conserved cysteine through the conserved F or W. The order of the fields is CDR3 DNA, CDR3 protein, D gene, V gene, J gene, clone size. D genes are given only for firm matches. Size values are once, few and many counts, or a class for expanded clones, and some rows have none.

cdr3_nt: TGTGCCAGCACCCGGGGGAGCTCCTACAATGAGCAGTTCTTC; cdr3_aa: CASTRGSSYNEQFF; d_call: NA; v_call: TRBV11-2; j_call: TRBJ2-1; clone_size: NA
cdr3_nt: TGTGCCTGGACTGTCTCTTCTCTTTATGGCTACACCTTC; cdr3_aa: CAWTVSSLYGYTF; d_call: NA; v_call: TRBV30; j_call: TRBJ1-2; clone_size: once
cdr3_nt: TGTGCCAGCAGACAAGCCGACAGCTCCTACGAGCAGTACTTC; cdr3_aa: CASRQADSSYEQYF; d_call: NA; v_call: TRBV6-5; j_call: TRBJ2-7; clone_size: NA
cdr3_nt: TGTGCCAGCAGACCAGGGGGCTTGGGGACTGAAGCTTTCTTT; cdr3_aa: CASRPGGLGTEAFF; d_call: TRBD1; v_call: TRBV7-6; j_call: TRBJ1-1; clone_size: NA
cdr3_nt: TGTGCCAGCAGTTCACAGGGGGCGTCGGGGAAGCTGTTTTTT; cdr3_aa: CASSSQGASGKLFF; d_call: TRBD1; v_call: TRBV27; j_call: TRBJ2-2; clone_size: NA
cdr3_nt: TGCGCCAGCAGCCAAGATCGTCGTGGGTTAGACAGGGGGCACACCGGGGAGCTGTTTTTT; cdr3_aa: CASSQDRRGLDRGHTGELFF; d_call: TRBD1; v_call: TRBV4-3; j_call: TRBJ2-2; clone_size: once
cdr3_nt: TGTGCCAGCAGCTCGCTACTAGCGGGGGAATCAGATACGCAGTATTTT; cdr3_aa: CASSSLLAGESDTQYF; d_call: TRBD2; v_call: TRBV7-3; j_call: TRBJ2-3; clone_size: NA
cdr3_nt: TGTGCCAGCAGCGGGGGCATCGACAGGGGTGAAAAACTGTTTTTT; cdr3_aa: CASSGGIDRGEKLFF; d_call: TRBD1; v_call: TRBV7-9; j_call: TRBJ1-4; clone_size: NA
cdr3_nt: TGTGCCAGCAGTACGTTAGGGGTCTACGAGCAGTACTTC; cdr3_aa: CASSTLGVYEQYF; d_call: NA; v_call: TRBV6-1; j_call: TRBJ2-7; clone_size: NA
cdr3_nt: TGCGCCAGCAGCCAAGTGCGGGGCTCCTACGAGCAGTACTTC; cdr3_aa: CASSQVRGSYEQYF; d_call: NA; v_call: TRBV4-1; j_call: TRBJ2-7; clone_size: NA
cdr3_nt: TGCGCCAGCAGCCCAGCGGGGGAGAAAAACACCGGGGAGCTGTTTTTT; cdr3_aa: CASSPAGEKNTGELFF; d_call: TRBD2; v_call: TRBV4-1; j_call: TRBJ2-2; clone_size: NA
cdr3_nt: TGTGCCAGCAGCGCTAGCACAGATACGCAGTATTTT; cdr3_aa: CASSASTDTQYF; d_call: NA; v_call: TRBV9; j_call: TRBJ2-3; clone_size: NA
cdr3_nt: TGTGCCAGCAGCCGCCCTTCACGGGGAGAGACCCAGTACTTC; cdr3_aa: CASSRPSRGETQYF; d_call: NA; v_call: TRBV5-4; j_call: TRBJ2-5; clone_size: NA
cdr3_nt: TGCCGATGGGGATCAGGGGGAACAGATACGCAGTATTTT; cdr3_aa: CRWGSGGTDTQYF; d_call: TRBD1; v_call: TRBV25-1; j_call: TRBJ2-3; clone_size: NA
cdr3_nt: TGCGCCAGCAAGGGACAGGGTGAGACCCAGTACTTC; cdr3_aa: CASKGQGETQYF; d_call: TRBD1; v_call: TRBV5-1; j_call: TRBJ2-5; clone_size: once
cdr3_nt: TGTGCCAGCAGGTTACGGCCTAGCTATGGCTACACCTTC; cdr3_aa: CASRLRPSYGYTF; d_call: NA; v_call: TRBV5-6; j_call: TRBJ1-2; clone_size: NA
cdr3_nt: TGTGCCAGCAGCTTAGGGGCGTCAGGGCGAGAGACCCAGTACTTC; cdr3_aa: CASSLGASGRETQYF; d_call: NA; v_call: TRBV7-9; j_call: TRBJ2-5; clone_size: NA
cdr3_nt: TGTGCCAGAAGCTTTGACAGGGCCAATGAGCAGTTCTTC; cdr3_aa: CARSFDRANEQFF; d_call: TRBD1; v_call: TRBV5-3; j_call: TRBJ2-1; clone_size: NA
cdr3_nt: TGCGCCAGCAGCACCCAGTGGACAGGGGAGGCGTACAATGAGCAGTTCTTC; cdr3_aa: CASSTQWTGEAYNEQFF; d_call: TRBD1; v_call: TRBV4-3; j_call: TRBJ2-1; clone_size: NA
cdr3_nt: TGTGCCAGCAGCCCAGGTGGGAGCCGCACTGAAGCTTTCTTT; cdr3_aa: CASSPGGSRTEAFF; d_call: NA; v_call: TRBV27; j_call: TRBJ1-1; clone_size: few
cdr3_nt: TGTGCCAGCAGCCCCCTGGGAGGTCGCTCCTACGAGCAGTACTTC; cdr3_aa: CASSPLGGRSYEQYF; d_call: NA; v_call: TRBV5-6; j_call: TRBJ2-7; clone_size: NA
cdr3_nt: TGTGCCATCAGGCCCCCGGGGGGAAGCACCGGGGAGCTGTTTTTT; cdr3_aa: CAIRPPGGSTGELFF; d_call: TRBD2; v_call: TRBV10-3; j_call: TRBJ2-2; clone_size: NA
cdr3_nt: TGTGCCAGTAGCGGACTCGGGACAGAGCACAATGAGCAGTTCTTC; cdr3_aa: CASSGLGTEHNEQFF; d_call: TRBD1; v_call: TRBV19; j_call: TRBJ2-1; clone_size: NA
cdr3_nt: TGTGCCAGCAGCTTATCGGATACGCAGTATTTT; cdr3_aa: CASSLSDTQYF; d_call: NA; v_call: TRBV7-2; j_call: TRBJ2-3; clone_size: once